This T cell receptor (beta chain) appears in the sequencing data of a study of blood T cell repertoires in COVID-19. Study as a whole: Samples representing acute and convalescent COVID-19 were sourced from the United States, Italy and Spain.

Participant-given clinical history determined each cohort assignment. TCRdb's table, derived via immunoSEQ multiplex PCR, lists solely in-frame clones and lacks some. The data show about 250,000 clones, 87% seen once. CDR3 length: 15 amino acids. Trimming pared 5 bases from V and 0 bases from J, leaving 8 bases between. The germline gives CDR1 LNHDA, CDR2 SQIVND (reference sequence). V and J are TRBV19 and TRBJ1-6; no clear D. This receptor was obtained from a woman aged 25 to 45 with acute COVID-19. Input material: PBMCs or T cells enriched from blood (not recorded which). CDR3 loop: CASSSGFSYNSPLHF. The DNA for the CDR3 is TGTGCCAGTAGTTCAGGCTTCTCCTATAATTCACCCCTCCACTTT.